Following are 31 T cell receptor beta chains from one sample sequenced in a study of beta chain features in type 1 diabetes. The study, taken as a whole, reports: For Type 1 diabetes patients, all four CD4+ subsets carried TCRB CDR3s that were moderately but significantly shorter.

Reverse transcribing all isolated RNA meant expressed TCRB transcripts were sequenced. Produced via immunoSEQ multiplex PCR; TCRdb's table is partial and in-frame only. The sample gives 600,000 to 750,000 clones, over 10% of which show up once; 0.095% to 0.15% is in the top ten. Antigens of these TCRs are unknown. The sequencing sample was made of naive CD4+ T cells from blood. The receptors were sampled from a man aged 30-40 years with type 1 diabetes.

This clone was observed a few times. The rearrangement joins TRBV27 to TRBJ1-2; 8 bases are a match to TRBD1. Germline CDR1 MNHEY, CDR2 SMNVEV (reference sequence). V dropped 6 bases and J dropped 4; count of bases not matched to a gene: 7. This CDR3 region has 14 residues. The CDR3 DNA follows: TGTGCCAGCAGACTGGGACAGGATGGCTATGGCTACACCTTC. Protein: CASRLGQDGYGYTF.

The chain links TRBV9 to TRBJ1-2; 7 positions agree with TRBD1. V lost 0 bases, J lost 4 bases, and 6 bases stayed unmatched. This CDR3 comprises 15 residues. Germline V gene lookup returns CDR1 SGDLS and CDR2 YYNGEE. The CDR3 sequence: CASSVDYSGGYGYTF. In DNA form, the CDR3 reads TGTGCCAGCAGCGTAGATTATTCAGGGGGCTATGGCTACACCTTC.

The chain links TRBV14 to TRBJ2-1, with 7 bases matching TRBD2. V was pared by 4 bases and J by 9 bases, with 9 bases of the junction left unmatched. There are 14 residues in the CDR3. Germline values: CDR1 SGHDN, CDR2 FVKESK. The CDR3: CASSPTSALAEQFF. The CDR3 DNA sequence: TGTGCCAGCAGCCCCACTAGCGCTTTGGCTGAGCAGTTCTTC.

This clone was observed a handful of times. The CDR3 DNA follows: TGTGCCAGCTCACCACCAAGTCGCGAAAATGAAAAACTGTTTTTT. Its translation: CASSPPSRENEKLFF. This chain joins TRBV18 and TRBJ1-4, with D unclear. Trimming removed 0 bases at V and 5 bases at J, with 10 bases between. The CDR3 covers 15 residues. Germline CDR1 reads KGHSH; CDR2 reads LQKENI. Looking up the rest from reference TRBV18 and TRBJ1-4 gives the full variable domain: NAGVMQNPRHLVRRRGQEARLRCSPMKGHSHVYWYRQLPEEGLKFMVYLQKENIIDESGMPKERFSAEFPKEGPSILRIQQVVRGDSAAYFCASSPPSRENEKLFFGSGTQLSVL.

This clone has more than one count but fewer than ten. V gene TRBV9 combines with J gene TRBJ2-2, with D perhaps TRBD1 (6 bases). Germline CDR1 SGDLS, CDR2 YYNGEE. This CDR3 is built from 15 residues. V was shortened by 4 bases and J by 1 base, with 11 bases between the two germline ends. Here the CDR3 reads CASSTGTMNTGELFF. CDR3 DNA sequence: TGTGCCAGCAGCACCGGGACAATGAACACCGGGGAGCTGTTTTTT.

This chain uses TRBV7-9 with TRBJ1-4; D remains ambiguous. Per germline, CDR1 SEHNR and CDR2 FQNEAQ (reference sequence). V lost 5 bases to trimming and J lost 7 bases, with 14 bases between them. This CDR3 is built from 14 residues. CDR3 coding DNA: TGTGCCAGCAGCGTGATGTTGGAGGGTGAAAAACTGTTTTTT. Protein: CASSVMLEGEKLFF. The full variable domain, with the rest looked up from reference TRBV7-9 and TRBJ1-4, is DTGVSQNPRHKITKRGQNVTFRCDPISEHNRLYWYRQTLGQGPEFLTYFQNEAQLEKSRLLSDRFSAERPKGSFSTLEIQRTEQGDSAMYLCASSVMLEGEKLFFGSGTQLSVL.

This rearrangement joins TRBV4-3 to TRBJ2-5; D is unresolved. Germline values: CDR1 LGHNA, CDR2 YSLEER. This CDR3 is built from 13 residues. The V and J ends lost 1 base and 2 bases respectively, with 5 bases between them. In DNA, the CDR3 is TGCGCCAGCAGCCAAGGAATACAAGAGACCCAGTACTTC. The encoded protein is CASSQGIQETQYF.

The chain carries TRBV2 and TRBJ1-2; the D gene is possibly TRBD1 (6 bases). The CDR3 runs 14 residues. Germline lookup yields CDR1 SNHLY and CDR2 FYNNEI. Trimming left V 3 bases short and J 5 bases short, with 13 bases between. The CDR3 bases are TGTGCCAGCAGTGATTACAGGGCCGGATATGGCTACACCTTC. Protein sequence: CASSDYRAGYGYTF.

This sequence joins TRBV11-1 and TRBJ1-1, with 8 bases identical to TRBD1. The CDR3 sequence is 17 residues long. V lost 7 bases, J lost 0 bases, and 13 bases stayed unmatched. Germline values: CDR1 SGHAT, CDR2 FQDESV (reference sequence). This CDR3 reads CASTPIGQGTMNTEAFF. CDR3 in DNA: TGTGCCAGCACCCCTATCGGACAGGGAACAATGAACACTGAAGCTTTCTTT.

The chain couples TRBV4-3 to TRBJ1-6; D is possibly TRBD1 (6 bases). Germline V gives CDR1 LGHNA, CDR2 YSLEER. Trimming removed 2 bases at V and 5 bases at J, with 16 bases between. The CDR3 runs 17 residues. The CDR3 coding sequence is TGCGCCAGCAGCCAAACAACCGGGACATGGAATAATTCACCCCTCCACTTT. As protein: CASSQTTGTWNNSPLHF.

In this sample, this clone turned up a few times. Other DNA sequences in the same sample also yield this CDR3. V gene TRBV5-1 combines with J gene TRBJ2-7; D possibly corresponds to TRBD1 (5 bases). Germline V gene data show CDR1 as SGHRS and CDR2 as YFSETQ. V gave up 1 base and J gave up 7 bases, with 9 bases separating them. The CDR3 consists of 12 residues. The CDR3 here is CASSLQGREQYF. As DNA, the CDR3 is TGCGCCAGCAGCTTGCAGGGTCGGGAGCAGTACTTC.

The chain joins TRBV6-6 to TRBJ1-5; D unclear. Trimming shortened V by 7 bases and J by 1 base, and 11 bases separated the two germline ends. CDR1 and CDR2 (germline): MNHNY, SVGAGI (reference sequence). This CDR3 is built from 14 residues. The CDR3 DNA follows: TGTGCCAGCACGCTTAAGATGAGCAATCAGCCCCAGCATTTT. It yields the protein CASTLKMSNQPQHF.

The rearrangement joins TRBV28 to TRBJ1-2, with D possibly being TRBD1 (5 bases). Looked up from germline, CDR1 is MDHEN and CDR2 is SYDVKM. Trimming stripped 4 bases from V and 8 bases from J, with 23 bases between. The CDR3 is 16 amino acids. As DNA, the CDR3 is TGTGCCAGCAGTTCACAACCGGGGCGCGAAGTGTGGGGCTACACCTTC. Protein sequence: CASSSQPGREVWGYTF.

This clone was observed a few times. This sample includes further DNA sequences coding for the same CDR3. J is TRBJ1-2 and V is TRBV7-9; D is unclear. Between the trimmed V and J ends, which lost 1 base and 3 bases, there was a span of 6 bases. The CDR3 contains 13 residues. CDR1 is SEHNR, CDR2 FQNEAQ, per germline (reference sequence). The CDR3 sequence: CASSLGQDYGYTF. Here the CDR3 DNA reads TGTGCCAGCAGCTTAGGTCAGGACTATGGCTACACCTTC.

This clone was counted only a few times. The gene calls are TRBV7-9 and TRBJ1-5; maybe TRBD1 (5 bases). Germline V gene sequence: CDR1 SEHNR, CDR2 FQNEAQ (reference sequence). The CDR3 runs to 15 residues. The V gene lost 1 base and the J gene lost 4 bases, with 11 bases spanning the gap. CDR3 bases: TGTGCCAGCAGCTTAGGGGCAGGGCGTAATCAGCCCCAGCATTTT. Translating it yields CASSLGAGRNQPQHF. Combining the CDR3 with reference TRBV7-9 and TRBJ1-5 gives the whole variable domain DTGVSQNPRHKITKRGQNVTFRCDPISEHNRLYWYRQTLGQGPEFLTYFQNEAQLEKSRLLSDRFSAERPKGSFSTLEIQRTEQGDSAMYLCASSLGAGRNQPQHFGDGTRLSIL.

Concerning this clone itself: Different DNA sequences within this sample yield the same CDR3. The V gene is TRBV4-3, the J gene TRBJ1-1; D ambiguous. Per germline, CDR1 LGHNA and CDR2 YSLEER. The CDR3 spans 14 residues. The germline V and J ends were trimmed by 0 bases and 0 bases, with 5 bases remaining between them. CDR3 protein: CASSQDRLNTEAFF. Here the CDR3 DNA reads TGCGCCAGCAGCCAAGATCGCCTGAACACTGAAGCTTTCTTT.

Turning to this clone: Other DNA sequences of this sample code for an identical CDR3. The J gene is TRBJ2-1, the V gene TRBV7-2, with 13 positions matching TRBD2. The trim removed 0 bases at V and 4 bases at J, leaving 0 bases unmatched. CDR1 and CDR2 (germline): SGHTA, FQGNSA. The CDR3 is 16 residues long. The chain's CDR3 is CASSLAGLAGYNEQFF. The CDR3 nucleotides are TGTGCCAGCAGCTTAGCGGGACTAGCGGGGTACAATGAGCAGTTCTTC.

The chain couples TRBV10-3 to TRBJ2-4; 11 positions agree with TRBD1. CDR1 and CDR2 (germline): ENHRY, SYGVKD. There are 14 residues in the CDR3. V was clipped by 4 bases and J by 5 bases; unmatched bases: 1. CDR3 residues: CAISGTGGENIQYF. In DNA, the CDR3 is TGTGCCATCAGTGGGACAGGGGGCGAAAACATTCAGTACTTC.

This chain connects TRBV4-2 to TRBJ1-5; 9 bases match TRBD1. Trimming took 4 bases from V and 6 from J; bases not matched to a gene: 7. The V gene's germline CDR1 is LGHNA and CDR2 YNFKEQ. This CDR3 region has 15 residues. Here the CDR3 DNA reads TGTGCCAGCAGCCCCTCGGGACAGGGTCGTCAGCCCCAGCATTTT. It codes for CASSPSGQGRQPQHF.

The CDR3 spells CSTEGDRGRPETQYF. The CDR3 nucleotides are TGCAGCACCGAAGGGGACAGGGGAAGGCCAGAGACCCAGTACTTC. The chain employs TRBV29-1 and TRBJ2-5, with 10 bases that match TRBD1. The germline gives CDR1 SQVTM, CDR2 ANQGSEA. V gave up 8 bases and J gave up 4 bases; unmatched junction bases: 13. This CDR3 contains 15 residues.

In this sample, this clone turned up a few times. The chain couples TRBV7-2 to TRBJ2-7; 7 bases are a match to TRBD1. V gave up 4 bases and J gave up 4 bases; unmatched junction bases: 4. Germline V lookup: CDR1 SGHTA, CDR2 FQGNSA. The CDR3 extends over 13 amino acids. As DNA, the CDR3 is TGTGCCAGCAGCTCCACCAGGGGGTACGAGCAGTACTTC. It is translated as CASSSTRGYEQYF.

Concerning this clone itself: This same CDR3 is encoded by further DNA sequences in the sample. The chain couples TRBV5-1 to TRBJ2-7, with 7 bases aligning to TRBD1. The CDR3 runs 14 residues. The germline V gene has CDR1 SGHRS and CDR2 YFSETQ. Unmatched junction bases numbered 4, after V lost 4 bases and J lost 0 bases. The DNA for the CDR3 is TGCGCCAGCAGCCTGACAGGGAACTCCTACGAGCAGTACTTC. This translates into CASSLTGNSYEQYF. The full variable domain, its missing parts supplied by reference TRBV5-1 and TRBJ2-7, is KAGVTQTPRYLIKTRGQQVTLSCSPISGHRSVSWYQQTPGQGLQFLFEYFSETQRNKGNFPGRFSGRQFSNSRSEMNVSTLELGDSALYLCASSLTGNSYEQYFGPGTRLTVT.

Only a few counts were recorded for this clone. V is TRBV29-1 and J is TRBJ2-1; 14 bases agree with TRBD2. CDR3 size: 14 residues. Germline assignment: CDR1 SQVTM and CDR2 ANQGSEA. Losses at the gene ends were 6 bases for V and 4 bases for J; bases not matched to a gene: 2. DNA of the CDR3: TGCAGCGTCGGGACTAGCGGGGGATACAATGAGCAGTTCTTC. This encodes CSVGTSGGYNEQFF.

This rearrangement joins TRBV10-3 to TRBJ2-3; 8 positions match TRBD1. The trim removed 5 bases at V and 2 bases at J, leaving 3 bases unmatched. The CDR3 runs to 14 residues. Germline V gene sequence: CDR1 ENHRY, CDR2 SYGVKD. CDR3 amino acids: CAISPDRDTDTQYF. CDR3 nucleotide sequence: TGTGCCATCAGTCCGGACAGGGACACAGATACGCAGTATTTT.

The chain's CDR3 is CATSARPKNTEAFF. The CDR3 coding sequence is TGTGCCACCAGCGCCAGGCCCAAGAACACTGAAGCTTTCTTT. V usage is TRBV15 and J usage is TRBJ1-1, with D unresolved. Trimming removed 5 bases at V and 1 base at J, with 11 bases between. CDR3 length equals 14 residues. Germline V gene data show CDR1 as LNHNV and CDR2 as YYDKDF (reference sequence).

This clone was seen only a few times. The chain couples TRBV6-1 to TRBJ2-5; D is unclear. Germline CDR1 is MNHNS and CDR2 is SASEGT. CDR3 length: 15 residues. The germline V and J ends were trimmed by 0 bases and 2 bases, with 10 bases remaining between them. CDR3 sequence: CASSEANWMQETQYF. CDR3 nucleotide sequence: TGTGCCAGCAGTGAAGCGAACTGGATGCAAGAGACCCAGTACTTC.

This clone was counted between two and nine times. The chain recombines TRBV18 with TRBJ1-2, with unresolved D. Germline loops: CDR1 KGHSH, CDR2 LQKENI. This CDR3 region has 14 residues. The germline V and J ends were trimmed by 2 bases and 4 bases, with 11 bases remaining between them. CDR3 amino acids: CASSPGVGSYGYTF. The CDR3 DNA is TGTGCCAGCTCACCAGGGGTTGGTAGCTATGGCTACACCTTC.

This clone was seen more than once but under ten times. The rearrangement joins TRBV6-6 to TRBJ1-5; no definite D call. The CDR3 is 14 amino acids. Trimming left V 10 bases short and J 4 bases short, with 17 bases between. Germline loops: CDR1 MNHNY, CDR2 SVGAGI (reference sequence). The CDR3, as DNA: TGTGCCACCGCGCTGGTAGTCTTGAATCAGCCCCAGCATTTT. This codes for CATALVVLNQPQHF.

This clone was detected only a few times. The rearrangement joins TRBV21-1 to TRBJ1-6; TRBD1, as called in the table, went unchecked against the DNA. TRBV21-1 is reported as a pseudogene. The CDR3 totals 16 residues. The CDR3, as DNA: TGTGCCAGCAGTAGGACAGACACCTCCTATAATTCACCCCTCCACTTT. This codes for CASSRTDTSYNSPLHF.

This clone occurred a few times. CDR3 residues: CASSQDVTNTGELFF. CDR3 nucleotides: TGTGCCAGCAGCCAAGATGTGACGAACACCGGGGAGCTGTTTTTT. The V gene is TRBV4-2, the J gene TRBJ2-2; no reliable D call. Germline CDR1 LGHNA, CDR2 YNFKEQ. This CDR3 has 15 residues. V was cut by 0 bases and J by 0 bases, with 5 bases left in between.

This clone was observed a few times. The chain recombines TRBV10-3 with TRBJ1-6; D gene ambiguous. The CDR3 sequence is 16 residues long. CDR1 and CDR2 (germline): ENHRY, SYGVKD. Trimming took off 2 bases at V and 7 bases at J, with 15 bases between the two ends. CDR3 sequence: CAISEGYKGGNSPLHF. The CDR3 DNA reads as TGTGCCATCAGTGAGGGTTACAAGGGTGGGAATTCACCCCTCCACTTT.